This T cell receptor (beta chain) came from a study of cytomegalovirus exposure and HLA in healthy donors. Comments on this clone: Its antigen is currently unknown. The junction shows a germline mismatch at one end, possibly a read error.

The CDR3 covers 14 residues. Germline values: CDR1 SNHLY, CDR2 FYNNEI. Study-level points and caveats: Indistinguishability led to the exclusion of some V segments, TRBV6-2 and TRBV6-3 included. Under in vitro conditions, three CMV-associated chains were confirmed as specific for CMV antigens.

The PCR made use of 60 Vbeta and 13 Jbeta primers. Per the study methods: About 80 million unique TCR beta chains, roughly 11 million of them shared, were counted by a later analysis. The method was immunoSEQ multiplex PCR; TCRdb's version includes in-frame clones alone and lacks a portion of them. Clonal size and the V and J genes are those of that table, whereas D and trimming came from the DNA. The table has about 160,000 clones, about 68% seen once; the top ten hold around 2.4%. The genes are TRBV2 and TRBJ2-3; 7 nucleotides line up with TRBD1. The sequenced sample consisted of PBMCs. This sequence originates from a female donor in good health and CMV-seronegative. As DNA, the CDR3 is TGTGCCAGCAGCGAAGACAGGGTCCCAGATACGCAGTATTTT. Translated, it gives CASSEDRVPDTQYF.